This entry concerns a single T cell receptor beta chain. The antigen is unknown. Only in-frame clones appear in the TCRdb table, and some are missing; sequencing was by immunoSEQ multiplex PCR. The sample holds 900,000 to 1,200,000 clones, approximately 78% seen once. The data originate from a study of shared clonotypes between healthy human individuals. Overall study: Per donor, three plates held CD4 naive cells, three held CD4 memory, two held CD8 naive and one held CD8 memory.

Germline values: CDR1 SGHTA, CDR2 FQGTGA. V shed 5 bases and J 2 bases; nucleotides not matched to a gene: 6. The CDR3 is 15 residues long. Partitioning of CD4+ cells yielded a CD45RA+ naive subset and a CD45RA-negative memory subset. Findings of the study overall: Estimated clonotype richness was generally higher in naive than memory subsets.

This clonotype was sampled from a man younger than 35 in good health. Some clones in this sample may be carry-over from other donors' samples. Sequenced sample: memory CD4+ T cells from PBMCs. Regarding subset: CD45RA-negative fraction. The chain joins TRBV7-3 to TRBJ2-7; 10 bases match TRBD2. The CDR3 DNA sequence: TGTGCCAGCAGCGTACGGACTAGCGGAGCCTACGAGCAGTACTTC. As protein: CASSVRTSGAYEQYF.